This T cell receptor beta chain is drawn from a study of blood T cell repertoires in COVID-19. Overall study context: Whether acute or convalescent, the COVID-19 samples came from the United States, Italy and Spain.

Losses at the gene ends were 6 bases for V and 5 bases for J; bases not matched to a gene: 12. This CDR3 region has 15 residues. Germline CDR1 and CDR2: MNHNY and SVGAGI (reference sequence). Under the authors' procedure: How many nucleated cells were present was estimated from reference gene primer amplification. This table comes from immunoSEQ multiplex PCR, and its TCRdb copy is limited to in-frame clones, with some not included. V and J calls and clone size are as listed in that table; D and trimming were resolved from the DNA. The repertoire holds fewer than 200,000 clones, with around 82% as singletons.

The TCR originated in a man in his sixties who had recovered from COVID-19. The chain couples TRBV6-6 to TRBJ1-2, with 7 bases matching TRBD1. Sequenced input: peripheral blood. The chain's CDR3 is CASRPPGQQVYGYTF. As DNA, the CDR3 is TGTGCCAGCAGACCTCCGGGACAGCAAGTATATGGCTACACCTTC.